This T cell receptor (beta chain) was obtained from a study of cytomegalovirus exposure and HLA in healthy donors. General study results and limits: Later analysis demonstrated an association between a missense DCLRE1C variant and TCR beta V- and J-gene trimming. Compared with the approximately 670-donor mean, an Asian-associated ancestry cluster reportedly had fewer N-insertions, according to a later analysis. Only CMV serostatus was available as immune exposure information. Most subjects had HLA-A and HLA-B alleles reportedly predicted accurately by TCR beta sequences.

The CDR3 is 11 amino acids. The V gene's germline CDR1 is LNHDA and CDR2 SQIVND (reference sequence). Trimming removed 10 bases at V and 6 bases at J, with 13 bases between. Points on this clone: What it binds is unknown.

PCR employed 60 Vbeta and 13 Jbeta primers. The protocol was immunoSEQ multiplex PCR, while the TCRdb copy is restricted to in-frame clones and leaves out a portion. The specimen's table records 110,000 to 150,000 clones. This receptor was obtained from a man aged 35-49 years in good health and CMV-seronegative. This chain links TRBV19 with TRBJ2-7; D perhaps matches TRBD1 (5 bases). Sequencing was done on a sample of PBMCs. CDR3 protein: CATRVGAEQYF. For the CDR3, the DNA is TGTGCCACCAGAGTAGGGGCCGAGCAGTACTTC.